This T cell receptor (beta chain) was recovered during a study of post-analysis software for immune sequencing data. Study overall: Courses of disease covered relapsing-remitting, secondary progressive and progressive-relapsing multiple sclerosis. Points from the study as a whole: There were five or six TRBV segments more frequent in patients than controls, and TRBV5-6, TRBV5-1 and TRBV20-1 were among them. Multiple sclerosis was associated with a significant reduction in normalized Chao1 diversity relative to controls.

V gave up 8 bases and J gave up 0 bases, with 12 bases separating them. Germline values: CDR1 DFQATT, CDR2 SNEGSKA (reference sequence). The CDR3 is 13 residues long. Unique molecular identifiers had been added to the TCR beta cDNA libraries. Once about 0.95 to 10 million T cells were used, roughly 490,000 cDNA molecules resulted. TCRdb recomputed calls from the PCR reads with MiXCR, one row per CDR3 protein. The table records 450,000 to 700,000 distinct CDR3 sequences, around 44% of them present only once. This clonotype was seen a handful of times. Its antigen is currently unknown. The sequenced sample was blood. This chain connects TRBV20-1 to TRBJ2-3; unclear D gene. The TCR sequence derives from a girl between 10 and 17 years old with multiple sclerosis. As DNA, the CDR3 is TGCAGTTTGCCCCAACCTAGCACAGATACGCAGTATTTT. Amino acid sequence: CSLPQPSTDTQYF.